The 26 T cell receptor beta chains below all came from one sample that was sequenced in a study of CDR3 diversity in severe acne (dated 2019 in TCRdb). The library relied on PCR. The instrument was an Illumina HiSeq 2000. The raw public reads went through TCRdb reprocessing: fastp at Q25, MiXCR clone calling, in-frame beta chains kept. Rows are unified per CDR3 protein, each entry keeping the most common DNA and genes. The sample includes some 85,000 distinct CDR3 sequences, with 45% to 50% observed a single time. The top ten clones comprise 11% of the sample. Sequenced material: blood. The receptors here all came from a male donor with severe acne vulgaris.

This clonotype was seen a single time. The chain uses TRBV19 and TRBJ2-5; D remains ambiguous. This CDR3 contains 14 residues. Trimming removed 5 bases from V and 1 base from J, with 11 bases in between. Germline V gene sequence: CDR1 LNHDA, CDR2 SQIVND (reference sequence). This CDR3 is CASSSLSLQETQYF. The CDR3 DNA reads as TGTGCCAGTAGTTCATTGTCTCTCCAAGAGACCCAGTACTTC. Full variable domain (remainder filled in from reference TRBV19 and TRBJ2-5): DGGITQSPKYLFRKEGQNVTLSCEQNLNHDAMYWYRQDPGQGLRLIYYSQIVNDFQKGDIAEGYSVSREKKESFPLTVTSAQKNPTAFYLCASSSLSLQETQYFGPGTRLLVL.

The chain is built from TRBV29-1 and TRBJ2-7, with 16 bases identical to TRBD2. Germline V lookup: CDR1 SQVTM, CDR2 ANQGSEA. The CDR3 is made up of 16 amino acids. Losses at the gene ends were 6 bases for V and 0 bases for J; bases not matched to a gene: 5. The chain's CDR3 is CSVGTSGRASSYEQYF. CDR3 DNA sequence: TGCAGCGTCGGGACTAGCGGGAGGGCTAGCTCCTACGAGCAGTACTTC.

The rearrangement links TRBV10-3 to TRBJ1-4; weak D call: TRBD1 (6 bases). This CDR3 is built from 12 residues. CDR1 is ENHRY, CDR2 SYGVKD, per germline. V lost 6 bases, J lost 15 bases, and 17 bases lay in between. CDR3 residues: CAISAETGVMFF. The CDR3 DNA follows: TGTGCCATCAGCGCCGAGACAGGTGTAATGTTTTTT.

This clonotype came up many times. The J gene is TRBJ2-3, the V gene TRBV10-3; perhaps D is TRBD1 or TRBD2 (6 bases each). The V and J ends lost 6 bases and 3 bases respectively, with 13 bases between them. Germline CDR1 and CDR2: ENHRY and SYGVKD. This CDR3 is 14 amino acids long. The CDR3, as DNA: TGTGCCATCAGGTTGGAAGGGGGGACAGATACGCAGTATTTT. Translation gives CAIRLEGGTDTQYF.

This clonotype appeared many times. V is TRBV10-2 and J is TRBJ2-2, with D maybe TRBD2 (6 bases). V lost 8 bases and J 0 bases, leaving 10 bases between the germline ends. CDR3 length equals 14 residues. The V gene's germline CDR1 is WSHSY and CDR2 SAAADI. The CDR3 protein is CASGVAANTGELFF. The DNA of the CDR3 is TGCGCCAGCGGGGTAGCGGCGAACACCGGGGAGCTGTTTTTT.

The chain recombines TRBV6-5 with TRBJ1-5; 8 positions match TRBD1. Germline V gene data show CDR1 as MNHEY and CDR2 as SVGAGI. The trim removed 8 bases at V and 4 bases at J, leaving 10 bases unmatched. This CDR3 has 15 amino acids. DNA for the CDR3: TGTGCCAGCGAAACGGGACAGGAATTTAATCAGCCCCAGCATTTT. It is translated as CASETGQEFNQPQHF.

The V gene is TRBV14, the J gene TRBJ1-2; D unclear. CDR1 is SGHDN and CDR2 is FVKESK in the germline V gene. V was clipped by 0 bases and J by 3 bases, with 11 bases between them. The CDR3 contains 15 residues. The CDR3 DNA follows: TGTGCCAGCAGCCAAGATTACAACAGCCACTATGGCTACACCTTC. Its translation is CASSQDYNSHYGYTF.

This chain links TRBV24-1 with TRBJ2-6; TRBD1 matches 7 bases. Germline V gene lookup returns CDR1 KGHDR and CDR2 SFDVKD. The CDR3 is made up of 18 amino acids. After removal of 2 bases from V and 5 bases from J, the junction contained 11 bases not matched to a gene. The CDR3 sequence: CATSDSPTGDAWANVLTF. As DNA, the CDR3 is TGTGCCACCAGTGATTCCCCCACAGGGGACGCTTGGGCCAACGTCCTGACTTTC.

About this clonotype itself: The CDR3 does not end in the conserved phenylalanine or tryptophan, so this is likely a read error. The DNA is omitted, as the CDR3 cannot be located on it reliably, and the CDR3 follows TCRdb's listing. J is TRBJ2-1 and V is TRBV6-8; the table names TRBD1, a call not compared with the DNA. Germline loops: CDR1 MNHGY, CDR2 SAAAGT. The CDR3 numbers 16 amino acids, ends counted. The CDR3 sequence: CASSSPGSRDPTMSSC.

The V gene is TRBV9, the J gene TRBJ1-6, with D possibly TRBD1 on 5 matching bases. V lost 3 bases, J lost 5 bases, and 9 bases lay in between. The CDR3 consists of 14 residues. Germline V lookup: CDR1 SGDLS, CDR2 YYNGEE. CDR3 nucleotide sequence: TGTGCCAGCAGCGAGGGACCTCATAATTCACCCCTCCACTTT. Protein: CASSEGPHNSPLHF.

Many counts were recorded for this clonotype. This sequence joins TRBV12-3 or TRBV12-4 and TRBJ1-3, with TRBD1 matching over 7 bases. The CDR3 length is 15 residues. The J segment lost 4 bases and the V segment lost 7 bases, leaving 10 bases of the junction unmatched. The DNA of the CDR3 is TGTGCCAGCACCCCGGAGGGGGCGACGGGAAACACCATATATTTT. It encodes CASTPEGATGNTIYF.

This clonotype was seen just once. It may be a read error: a sequence one base away is much more abundant. The chain couples TRBV7-2 to TRBJ2-7, with no clear D. V was clipped by 3 bases and J by 5 bases, with 14 bases between them. Looked up from germline, CDR1 is SGHTA and CDR2 is FQGNSA. The CDR3 covers 14 residues. The CDR3, as DNA: TGTGCCAGCAGCTTGAGGCTAGTTGTTAACGAGCAGTACTTC. Translation: CASSLRLVVNEQYF.

This clonotype was picked up many times. The CDR3 DNA follows: TGTGCCAGCAGTTATAGCGGGAGGGCCCCCGGGGAGCTGTTTTTT. Amino acid sequence: CASSYSGRAPGELFF. This rearrangement joins TRBV2 to TRBJ2-2; 11 bases match TRBD2. V trimming: 5 bases; J trimming: 6 bases; junction bases outside the gene matches: 5. This CDR3 contains 15 residues. CDR1 is SNHLY, CDR2 FYNNEI, per germline.

A remark on this clonotype: One base away lies a much larger clone, so this may be a sequencing read error. V usage is TRBV10-3 and J usage is TRBJ1-4; TRBD1 matches 7 bases. The CDR3 is 14 amino acids. The germline CDR1 and CDR2 sequences are ENHRY and SYGVKD. The CDR3 region has the DNA TGTGCCGTCAGGGGGACGGCCCAGAATGAAAAACTGTTTTTT. This codes for CAVRGTAQNEKLFF.

The V and J genes are TRBV19 and TRBJ1-2, with 9 bases aligning to TRBD1. Germline loops: CDR1 LNHDA, CDR2 SQIVND (reference sequence). The CDR3 covers 16 residues. Trimming cost V 3 bases and J 3 bases; bases outside gene matches: 8. This CDR3 is CASSISGQGFDYGYTF. The CDR3 DNA reads TGTGCCAGTAGTATCTCTGGACAGGGGTTCGACTATGGCTACACCTTC. Variable domain in full (rest from reference TRBV19 and TRBJ1-2): DGGITQSPKYLFRKEGQNVTLSCEQNLNHDAMYWYRQDPGQGLRLIYYSQIVNDFQKGDIAEGYSVSREKKESFPLTVTSAQKNPTAFYLCASSISGQGFDYGYTFGSGTRLTVV.

This clonotype was detected ten times or more. This chain links TRBV9 with TRBJ2-7; no clear D. The CDR3 totals 14 residues. Deletions cut 4 bases from V and 0 bases from J, with 11 bases between. Germline-derived CDR1 and CDR2 are SGDLS and YYNGEE. DNA for the CDR3: TGTGCCAGCAGCCCGTGGGGTAGCTCCTACGAGCAGTACTTC. Its translation: CASSPWGSSYEQYF.

This clonotype was recorded a few times. The chain carries TRBV7-9 and TRBJ1-1; D gene ambiguous. The germline CDR1 and CDR2 sequences are SEHNR and FQNEAQ (reference sequence). Trimming removed 5 bases at V and 8 bases at J, with 6 bases between. The CDR3 is 10 amino acids. As DNA, the CDR3 is TGTGCCAGCAGCCCCGAAGAAGCTTTCTTT. This codes for CASSPEEAFF.

The V call is TRBV6-5, the J call TRBJ2-2; 9 bases are a match to TRBD1. Losses at the gene ends were 2 bases for V and 4 bases for J; bases not matched to a gene: 2. The CDR3 totals 15 residues. In germline, CDR1 is MNHEY, CDR2 SVGAGI. For the CDR3, the DNA is TGTGCCAGCAGTTACAAGGGACAGGGCACCGGGGAGCTGTTTTTT. Translation gives CASSYKGQGTGELFF.

This clonotype has a count of ten or more. The J gene is TRBJ2-1, the V gene TRBV5-1, with D tentatively TRBD2 (6 bases). Germline values: CDR1 SGHRS, CDR2 YFSETQ. The CDR3 length is 13 residues. The V end was cut by 9 bases, the J end by 7 bases, with 17 bases between. The CDR3 loop is CATSPSGRNEQFF. DNA for the CDR3: TGCGCCACCTCACCGTCAGGGAGGAATGAGCAGTTCTTC.

The J gene is TRBJ2-5, the V gene TRBV9, with 13 bases identical to TRBD2. The ends lost 2 bases at V and 1 base at J; junction bases unmatched: 5. Germline V gene data show CDR1 as SGDLS and CDR2 as YYNGEE. CDR3 size: 17 residues. The CDR3 here is CASSVFGLAGAQETQYF. The CDR3 coding sequence is TGTGCCAGCAGCGTGTTTGGACTAGCGGGGGCCCAAGAGACCCAGTACTTC.

The chain is built from TRBV20-1 and TRBJ2-7; TRBD1 aligns across 8 bases. V lost 7 bases and J lost 3; bases outside the gene matches: 5. This CDR3 region has 12 residues. In germline, CDR1 is DFQATT, CDR2 SNEGSKA (reference sequence). The CDR3 DNA reads TGCAGTGAGTGGGGACAGGACTACGAGCAGTACTTC. This encodes CSEWGQDYEQYF.

The chain has TRBV20-1 and TRBJ1-4; D gene unclear. The V end was cut by 2 bases, the J end by 2 bases, with 6 bases between. There are 13 residues in the CDR3. Per the germline V gene, CDR1 is DFQATT and CDR2 is SNEGSKA (reference sequence). In DNA, the CDR3 is TGCAGTGCTAGAAGACATACTAATGAAAAACTGTTTTTT. It translates to CSARRHTNEKLFF.

V is TRBV7-9 and J is TRBJ1-2; no definite D call. V dropped 5 bases and J dropped 6 bases, with 13 bases sitting between them. The CDR3 spans 13 residues. Germline CDR1 is SEHNR and CDR2 is FQNEAQ (reference sequence). The CDR3 nucleotides read TGTGCCAGCAGCCGGTCCCCCGGGGATGGCTACACCTTC. Protein sequence: CASSRSPGDGYTF.

Ten or more counts support this clonotype. The chain employs TRBV6-5 and TRBJ2-7; TRBD1 matches at 11 bases. The ends lost 2 bases at V and 7 bases at J; junction bases unmatched: 4. Germline CDR1 MNHEY, CDR2 SVGAGI. CDR3 length: 14 amino acids. The CDR3 loop reads CASSYGDRGSEQYF. As DNA, the CDR3 is TGTGCCAGCAGTTACGGGGACAGGGGGAGTGAGCAGTACTTC.

The V call is TRBV15, the J call TRBJ2-7; 8 bases fit TRBD1. The germline gives CDR1 LNHNV, CDR2 YYDKDF (reference sequence). The CDR3 consists of 13 residues. CDR3 amino acids: CATGALQHYEQYF. CDR3 bases: TGTGCGACAGGGGCATTGCAACACTACGAGCAGTACTTC.

This clonotype was found many times. The chain couples TRBV10-3 to TRBJ2-1, with TRBD1 identical over 8 bases. The germline gives CDR1 ENHRY, CDR2 SYGVKD. The CDR3 contains 15 residues. Trimming took 5 bases from V and 10 from J; bases not matched to a gene: 13. For the CDR3, the DNA is TGTGCCATCAGTACCGGGACAGGTGCGTTTGAGGAGCAGTTCTTC. Its protein is CAISTGTGAFEEQFF.